The clone carrying this T cell receptor (beta chain) was recorded many times. The data derive from a study of human T cells and chemical hapten exposure. TCRdb re-analysed the RACE reads in MiXCR, keeping a single row per CDR3 protein. The sample includes approximately 400,000 distinct CDR3 sequences, less than 6.5% seen only once; the top ten take 2.5% to 3%. This CDR3 comprises 15 residues. Trimming shortened V by 4 bases and J by 0 bases, and 7 bases separated the two germline ends. Time point meaning: pre-sensitization, week 0. Treatment given: therapeutic diphenylcyclopropenone sensitization with weekly scalp DPC.

This TCR was recovered from a woman aged 45-59 years with alopecia areata. Some clones in this sample may be carry-over from other donors' samples. The genes are TRBV12-3 or TRBV12-4 and TRBJ2-6; D ambiguous. Specimen: whole blood, collected in connection with sensitization to the hapten diphenylcyclopropenone (DPC). The DNA of the CDR3 is TGTGCCAGCAGTTATATTGCCTCTGGGGCCAACGTCCTGACTTTC. Amino acid sequence: CASSYIASGANVLTF.